The 14 T cell receptor beta chains below come from one sample, sequenced in a study of T cells in Graves' hyperthyroidism and ophthalmopathy. Amplified TCR beta CDR3 regions derived from RNA transcripts. HTBI primers were employed in a first-round RT-PCR of the TCR CDR3. TCRdb recomputed calls from the multiplex PCR reads with MiXCR, one row per CDR3 protein. The sample includes more than 300,000 distinct CDR3 sequences, about 14% of them seen just once. The sequenced material came from blood. The receptors were gathered from a woman aged 25 to 45 with Graves' hyperthyroidism.

A few counts support this clonotype. CDR3 bases: TGTGCCAGCAGTGAAGACAGCACAGATACGCAGTATTTT. It encodes CASSEDSTDTQYF. V is TRBV6-4 and J is TRBJ2-3, with no clear D. Germline CDR1 reads MRHNA; CDR2 reads SNTAGT. V was cut by 3 bases and J by 0 bases, with 4 bases left in between. This CDR3 is built from 13 residues.

The chain is built from TRBV10-1 and TRBJ1-5, with a tentative D call TRBD1 (5 bases). Trimming shortened V by 4 bases and J by 4 bases, and 8 bases separated the two germline ends. CDR1 is WNHNN, CDR2 SYGVQD, per germline (reference sequence). The CDR3 covers 13 residues. The CDR3 coding sequence is TGCGCCAGCAGTGGGGACCTTAATCAGCCCCAGCATTTT. Translation gives CASSGDLNQPQHF.

This clonotype was observed many times. The J gene is TRBJ2-1, the V gene TRBV13, with D unclear. V was trimmed by 4 bases and J by 8 bases, leaving 9 bases between them. This CDR3 has 12 residues. Germline CDR1 reads PRHDT; CDR2 reads FYEKMQ (reference sequence). CDR3 sequence: CASSYLTDEQFF. The CDR3 DNA reads as TGTGCCAGCAGCTACTTGACGGATGAGCAGTTCTTC.

This clonotype was detected ten times or more. This CDR3 reads CAISNTGWGYGYTF. The CDR3 DNA reads TGTGCCATCAGTAACACGGGGTGGGGGTATGGCTACACCTTC. The rearrangement joins TRBV10-3 to TRBJ1-2; D may be TRBD1 (5 bases). Germline assignment: CDR1 ENHRY and CDR2 SYGVKD. The germline V and J ends were trimmed by 5 bases and 5 bases, with 15 bases remaining between them. There are 14 residues in the CDR3.

This clonotype has more than one count but fewer than ten. The chain links TRBV20-1 to TRBJ2-1; 9 bases are a match to TRBD2. Germline CDR1 reads DFQATT; CDR2 reads SNEGSKA (reference sequence). This CDR3 has 20 amino acids. Trimming cost V 1 base and J 9 bases; bases outside gene matches: 25. The DNA of the CDR3 is TGCAGTGCTAGAGGTCGGACAGGCAGTAGCGGGAGTCCTTACTTGGGTGAGCAGTTCTTC. Amino acids: CSARGRTGSSGSPYLGEQFF.

This clonotype was picked up many times. V gene TRBV28 combines with J gene TRBJ2-7, with a possible D match to TRBD1 (6 bases). In germline, CDR1 is MDHEN, CDR2 SYDVKM. This CDR3 contains 15 residues. Trimming took off 4 bases at V and 1 base at J, with 14 bases between the two ends. CDR3 residues: CASSSRRGSSYEQYF. The CDR3 bases are TGTGCCAGCAGTTCGCGCAGGGGAAGTTCCTACGAGCAGTACTTC.

This clonotype was picked up many times. This rearrangement joins TRBV12-3 or TRBV12-4 to TRBJ2-2; 8 bases are shared with TRBD1. V lost 1 base and J lost 5; bases outside the gene matches: 0. The length of the CDR3 is 14 residues. The CDR3 bases are TGTGCCAGCAGTTTAGGACAGGGGACCGGGGAGCTGTTTTTT. It codes for CASSLGQGTGELFF.

In this sample, this clonotype turned up a few times. The rearrangement links TRBV10-3 to TRBJ2-2; D not resolved. The CDR3 covers 16 residues. CDR1 is ENHRY and CDR2 is SYGVKD in the germline V gene. Trimming removed 0 bases from V and 0 bases from J, with 8 bases in between. The CDR3 sequence is CAISESMGTNTGELFF. The CDR3 nucleotides are TGTGCCATCAGTGAGTCCATGGGAACGAACACCGGGGAGCTGTTTTTT.

Details on this clonotype: It may be a read error: a sequence one base away is much more abundant. The chain employs TRBV12-3 or TRBV12-4 and TRBJ2-1; D remains unclear. There are 13 residues in the CDR3. The CDR3 reads CASSPGGINEKFF. The CDR3, as DNA: TGTGCCAGCAGCCCGGGTGGAATCAATGAGAAGTTCTTC.

This clonotype was counted at least ten times. The rearrangement joins TRBV28 to TRBJ1-2, with 7 bases lining up with TRBD1. This CDR3 has 13 residues. The junction had 4 bases not matched to a gene; V was cut back by 1 base and J by 8 bases. Germline loops: CDR1 MDHEN, CDR2 SYDVKM. Written as DNA, the CDR3 is TGTGCCAGCAGTTTATTTGGACAGGACGGCTACACCTTC. It specifies CASSLFGQDGYTF.

This clonotype was recorded a few times. The gene calls are TRBV30 and TRBJ1-2, with a weak D call TRBD1 (5 bases). V was shortened by 3 bases and J by 3 bases, with 17 bases between the two germline ends. Germline V gives CDR1 GTSNPN, CDR2 SVGIG (reference sequence). There are 15 residues in the CDR3. CDR3 in DNA: TGTGCCTGGAGCCCAGGATTGGGGGACGACTATGGCTACACCTTC. It is translated as CAWSPGLGDDYGYTF.

This clonotype was seen many times. This rearrangement joins TRBV15 to TRBJ2-1, with 12 bases identical to TRBD1. From germline, CDR1 is LNHNV and CDR2 YYDKDF (reference sequence). The V and J ends lost 1 base and 5 bases, in that order; junction bases with no gene match: 3. The CDR3 is made up of 16 amino acids. The CDR3 DNA reads as TGTGCCACCAGCAGAGGAGGGACAGGGGGCCACAATGAGCAGTTCTTC. It specifies CATSRGGTGGHNEQFF.

This clonotype was found many times. V usage is TRBV11-2 and J usage is TRBJ2-5; TRBD2 might be the D (6 bases). This CDR3 region has 14 residues. V lost 5 bases and J 3 bases, leaving 13 bases between the germline ends. Germline assignment: CDR1 SGHAT and CDR2 FQNNGV. The DNA for the CDR3 is TGTGCCAGCAGCCCGCGGGACGGAGAAGAGACCCAGTACTTC. Its translation is CASSPRDGEETQYF.

The chain employs TRBV5-5 and TRBJ1-5, with a weak D call TRBD1 (6 bases). With 1 base removed from V and 3 bases from J, the gap between germline ends came to 8 bases. Germline lookup yields CDR1 SGHKS and CDR2 YYEKEE (reference sequence). The CDR3 has 14 residues. The CDR3 bases are TGTGCCAGCAGCTTGCGACAGGTCAATCAGCCCCAGCATTTT. It specifies CASSLRQVNQPQHF. The whole variable domain, filled in from reference TRBV5-5 and TRBJ1-5, reads DAGVTQSPTHLIKTRGQQVTLRCSPISGHKSVSWYQQVLGQGPQFIFQYYEKEERGRGNFPDRFSARQFPNYSSELNVNALLLGDSALYLCASSLRQVNQPQHFGDGTRLSIL.